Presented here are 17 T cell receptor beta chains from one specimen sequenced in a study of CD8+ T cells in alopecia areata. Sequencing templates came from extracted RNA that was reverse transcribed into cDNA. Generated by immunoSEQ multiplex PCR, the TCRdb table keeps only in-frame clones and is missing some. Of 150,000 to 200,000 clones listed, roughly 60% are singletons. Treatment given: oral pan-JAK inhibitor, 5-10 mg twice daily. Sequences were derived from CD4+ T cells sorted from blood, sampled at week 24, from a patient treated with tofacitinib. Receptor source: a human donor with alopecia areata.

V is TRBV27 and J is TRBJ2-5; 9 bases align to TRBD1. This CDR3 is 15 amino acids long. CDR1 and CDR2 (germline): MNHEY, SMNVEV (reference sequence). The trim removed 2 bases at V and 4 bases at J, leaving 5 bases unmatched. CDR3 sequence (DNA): TGTGCCAGCAGTTTAGGGACAGGGTTTCGAGAGACCCAGTACTTC. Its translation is CASSLGTGFRETQYF.

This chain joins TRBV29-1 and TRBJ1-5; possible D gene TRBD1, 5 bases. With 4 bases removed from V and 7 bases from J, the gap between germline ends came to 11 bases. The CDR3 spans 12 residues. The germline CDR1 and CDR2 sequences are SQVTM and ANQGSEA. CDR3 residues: CSVGGLGQPQHF. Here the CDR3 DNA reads TGCAGCGTTGGGGGACTCGGACAGCCCCAGCATTTT.

CDR3 residues: CASSRRGFEAFF. The CDR3 nucleotides are TGTGCCAGCAGCCGTAGGGGATTTGAAGCTTTCTTT. This rearrangement joins TRBV11-3 to TRBJ1-1, with a weak D call TRBD1 (5 bases). V was pared by 5 bases and J by 7 bases, with 11 bases between. The germline V gene encodes CDR1 SGHNT and CDR2 YENEEA. This CDR3 has 12 amino acids.

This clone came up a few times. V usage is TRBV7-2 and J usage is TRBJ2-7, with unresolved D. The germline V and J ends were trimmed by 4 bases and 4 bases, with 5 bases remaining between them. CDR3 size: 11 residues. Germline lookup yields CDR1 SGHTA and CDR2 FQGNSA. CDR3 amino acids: CASSSTYEQYF. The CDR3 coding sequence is TGTGCCAGCAGCTCTACATACGAGCAGTACTTC.

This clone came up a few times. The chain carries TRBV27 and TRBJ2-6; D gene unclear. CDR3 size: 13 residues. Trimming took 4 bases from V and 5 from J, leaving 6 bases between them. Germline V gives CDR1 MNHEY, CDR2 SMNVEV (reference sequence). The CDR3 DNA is TGTGCCAGCAGTTCCTTCCGGGCCAACGTCCTGACTTTC. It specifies CASSSFRANVLTF.

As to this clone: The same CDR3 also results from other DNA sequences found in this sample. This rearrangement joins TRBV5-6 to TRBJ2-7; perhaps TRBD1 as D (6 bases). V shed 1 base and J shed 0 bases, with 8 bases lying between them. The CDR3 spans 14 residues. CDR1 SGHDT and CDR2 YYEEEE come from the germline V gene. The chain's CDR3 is CASSLRGGSYEQYF. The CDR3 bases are TGTGCCAGCAGCTTGCGAGGGGGCTCCTACGAGCAGTACTTC.

CDR3 in amino acids: CASSLGQGANYGYTF. The CDR3 nucleotides read TGTGCCAGCAGCTTGGGACAGGGCGCAAACTATGGCTACACCTTC. The chain uses TRBV7-2 and TRBJ1-2, with 9 bases aligning to TRBD1. The V gene's germline CDR1 is SGHTA and CDR2 FQGNSA. This CDR3 comprises 15 residues. V dropped 3 bases and J dropped 2; count of bases not matched to a gene: 4.

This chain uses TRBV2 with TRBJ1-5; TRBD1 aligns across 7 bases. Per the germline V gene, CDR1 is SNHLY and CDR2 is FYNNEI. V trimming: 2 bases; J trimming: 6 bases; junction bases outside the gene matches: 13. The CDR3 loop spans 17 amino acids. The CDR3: CASSERPPKTGAQPQHF. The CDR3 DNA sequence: TGTGCCAGCAGTGAACGGCCCCCCAAAACAGGGGCTCAGCCCCAGCATTTT. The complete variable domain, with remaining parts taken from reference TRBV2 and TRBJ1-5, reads EPEVTQTPSHQVTQMGQEVILRCVPISNHLYFYWYRQILGQKVEFLVSFYNNEISEKSEIFDDQFSVERPDGSNFTLKIRSTKLEDSAMYFCASSERPPKTGAQPQHFGDGTRLSIL.

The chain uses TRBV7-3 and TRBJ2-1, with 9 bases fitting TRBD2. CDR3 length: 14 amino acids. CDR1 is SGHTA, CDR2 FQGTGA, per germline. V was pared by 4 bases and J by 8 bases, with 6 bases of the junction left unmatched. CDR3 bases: TGTGCCAGCAGCTCCGGGACTAGCATTCATGAGCAGTTCTTC. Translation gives CASSSGTSIHEQFF.

DNA of the CDR3: TGCGCCAGCAGCCAAACCTGGAGAGGGGATAACACTGAAGCTTTCTTT. This gives the protein CASSQTWRGDNTEAFF. The chain employs TRBV4-3 and TRBJ1-1, with D possibly matching TRBD1 (5 bases). V dropped 2 bases and J dropped 2 bases, with 15 bases sitting between them. The CDR3 covers 16 residues. Germline-derived CDR1 and CDR2 are LGHNA and YSLEER.

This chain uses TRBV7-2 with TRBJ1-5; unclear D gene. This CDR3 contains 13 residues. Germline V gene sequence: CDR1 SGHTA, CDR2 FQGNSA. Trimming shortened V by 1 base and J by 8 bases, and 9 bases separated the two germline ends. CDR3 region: CASSLEGGKPQHF. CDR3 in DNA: TGTGCCAGCAGCTTAGAGGGTGGGAAGCCCCAGCATTTT.

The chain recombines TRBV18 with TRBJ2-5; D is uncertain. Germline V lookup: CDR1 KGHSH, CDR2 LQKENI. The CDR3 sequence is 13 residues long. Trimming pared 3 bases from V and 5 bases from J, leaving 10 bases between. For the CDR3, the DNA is TGTGCCAGCTCACCTCCGTCGGAGGAGACCCAGTACTTC. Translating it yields CASSPPSEETQYF.

The CDR3 protein is CSVESETQYF. In DNA form, the CDR3 reads TGCAGCGTTGAATCGGAGACCCAGTACTTC. The rearrangement uses TRBV29-1 and TRBJ2-5; D unclear. Germline V CDR1 and CDR2: SQVTM, ANQGSEA. V lost 2 bases and J lost 5, with 3 bases in between. The CDR3 is made up of 10 amino acids.

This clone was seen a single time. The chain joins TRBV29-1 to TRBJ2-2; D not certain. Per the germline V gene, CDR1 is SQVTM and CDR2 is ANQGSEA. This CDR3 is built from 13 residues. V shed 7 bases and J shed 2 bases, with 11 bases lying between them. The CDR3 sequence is CSAVTINTGELFF. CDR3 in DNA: TGCAGCGCCGTAACCATTAACACCGGGGAGCTGTTTTTT.

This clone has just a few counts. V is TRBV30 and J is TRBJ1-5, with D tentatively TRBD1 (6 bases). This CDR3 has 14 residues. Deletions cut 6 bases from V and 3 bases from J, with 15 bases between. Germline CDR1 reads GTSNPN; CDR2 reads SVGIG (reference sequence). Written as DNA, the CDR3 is TGTGCCTGCTCCCGGGACACCGTCAATCAGCCCCAGCATTTT. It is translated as CACSRDTVNQPQHF.

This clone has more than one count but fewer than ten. Written as DNA, the CDR3 is TGTGCCATCAGTGAGTCAGCCCAGCGGGGGACAGATACGCAGTATTTT. Protein product: CAISESAQRGTDTQYF. This chain connects TRBV10-3 to TRBJ2-3; TRBD2 aligns across 8 bases. V trimming: 0 bases; J trimming: 3 bases; junction bases outside the gene matches: 5. Germline V gene lookup returns CDR1 ENHRY and CDR2 SYGVKD. The CDR3 extends over 16 amino acids.

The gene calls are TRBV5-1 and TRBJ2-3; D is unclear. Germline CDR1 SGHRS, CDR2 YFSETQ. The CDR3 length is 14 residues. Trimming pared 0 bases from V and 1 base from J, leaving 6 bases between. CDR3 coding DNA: TGCGCCAGCAGCTTGGGCGAACGCACAGATACGCAGTATTTT. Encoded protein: CASSLGERTDTQYF.